The 21 T cell receptor beta chains given below trace back to one sample, sequenced in a study of Graves' ophthalmopathy and Graves' hyperthyroidism. Researchers took RNA transcripts and amplified TCR beta CDR3 regions from them. RT-PCR with HTBI primers came first, then second-round multiplex PCR. MiXCR was run by TCRdb on the multiplex PCR reads, yielding one entry per CDR3 protein. The repertoire holds about 150,000 distinct CDR3 sequences, with over 35% as singletons. Sequenced: peripheral blood. These receptors all come from a middle-aged woman with Graves' ophthalmopathy.

The chain has TRBV6-1 and TRBJ2-7, with D maybe TRBD2 (6 bases). This CDR3 spans 15 amino acids. Germline V gives CDR1 MNHNS, CDR2 SASEGT. V lost 3 bases and J lost 1, with 13 bases in between. The CDR3 loop reads CASSDQLAASYEQYF. Here the CDR3 DNA reads TGTGCCAGCAGTGACCAGTTAGCGGCTTCCTACGAGCAGTACTTC.

This chain links TRBV6-1 with TRBJ1-1; D uncertain. Looked up from germline, CDR1 is MNHNS and CDR2 is SASEGT. The CDR3 is made up of 13 amino acids. Trimming left V 6 bases short and J 4 bases short, with 12 bases between. CDR3 DNA sequence: TGTGCCAGCAGGCCCCCCTTTGGCACTGAAGCTTTCTTT. Translated: CASRPPFGTEAFF.

V and J are TRBV12-3 or TRBV12-4 and TRBJ2-7; either TRBD1 or TRBD2 may fit D (5 bases each). The CDR3 covers 14 residues. V shed 5 bases and J shed 7 bases, with 18 bases lying between them. The CDR3 sequence is CASSQAPGWGEQYF. In nucleotides, the CDR3 is TGTGCCAGCAGTCAGGCGCCCGGCTGGGGGGAGCAGTACTTC.

The chain has TRBV6-2 or TRBV6-3 and TRBJ2-7, with TRBD2 as a possible D gene (7 bases). The V end lost 0 bases, the J end lost 3 bases, and 27 bases lay between the germline ends. Germline CDR1 and CDR2: MNHEY and SVGEGT. This CDR3 is built from 20 residues. CDR3 coding DNA: TGTGCCAGCAGTTACTCGACATCGAGGGGGGGCCTTCCCCCTTTCTACGAGCAGTACTTC. Its translation: CASSYSTSRGGLPPFYEQYF.

This clonotype was found many times. This chain uses TRBV6-5 with TRBJ1-3; D is possibly TRBD1 (5 bases). The CDR3 totals 14 residues. From germline, CDR1 is MNHEY and CDR2 SVGAGI. Trimming pared 2 bases from V and 7 bases from J, leaving 12 bases between. The CDR3 is CASSYDSLGNTIYF. The DNA for the CDR3 is TGTGCCAGCAGTTACGACAGCCTTGGGAACACCATATATTTT.

This chain uses TRBV6-1 with TRBJ1-1, with a weak D call TRBD1 (5 bases). V lost 3 bases and J 11 bases, leaving 10 bases between the germline ends. The CDR3 contains 11 residues. CDR1 MNHNS and CDR2 SASEGT come from the germline V gene. The CDR3 bases are TGTGCCAGCAGTGATCCTTGGGGGGCTTTCTTT. Amino acid sequence: CASSDPWGAFF.

This clonotype was observed at least ten times. The rearrangement joins TRBV12-3 or TRBV12-4 to TRBJ1-1; D is unresolved. The CDR3 has 19 residues. The germline V and J ends were trimmed by 3 bases and 3 bases, with 26 bases remaining between them. The CDR3 is CASSFRFRVAIIEDTEAFF. The CDR3 DNA is TGTGCCAGCAGTTTCCGGTTTCGGGTGGCCATCATCGAGGACACTGAAGCTTTCTTT.

This clonotype was counted ten times or more. J is TRBJ1-1 and V is TRBV6-1; 7 bases align to TRBD1. Trimming at V came to 6 bases and at J to 0 bases, leaving 13 bases not matched to a gene. The CDR3 consists of 17 residues. The germline V gene has CDR1 MNHNS and CDR2 SASEGT. The CDR3, as DNA: TGTGCCAGCAGGAAAACCGGGAACAGGGGACTGAACACTGAAGCTTTCTTT. Protein sequence: CASRKTGNRGLNTEAFF.

This sequence joins TRBV29-1 and TRBJ1-1; no reliable D call. V lost 3 bases and J 4 bases, leaving 15 bases between the germline ends. The CDR3 covers 14 residues. The germline gives CDR1 SQVTM, CDR2 ANQGSEA. The CDR3 spells CSVEVRAKGTEAFF. DNA for the CDR3: TGCAGCGTTGAGGTCCGGGCGAAGGGCACTGAAGCTTTCTTT.

V usage is TRBV20-1 and J usage is TRBJ1-2; D perhaps matches TRBD1 (6 bases). V was trimmed by 4 bases and J by 0 bases, leaving 12 bases between them. From germline, CDR1 is DFQATT and CDR2 SNEGSKA (reference sequence). The CDR3 runs to 14 residues. CDR3 loop: CSATGQLTNYGYTF. The CDR3 DNA follows: TGCAGTGCTACAGGACAGCTCACTAACTATGGCTACACCTTC.

This clonotype came up many times. The rearrangement uses TRBV29-1 and TRBJ2-1, with 10 bases that match TRBD2. The CDR3 spans 14 residues. Germline trimming cut 8 bases from V and 7 bases from J; bases unmatched to any gene: 11. The germline CDR1 and CDR2 sequences are SQVTM and ANQGSEA. CDR3 nucleotides: TGCAGCTCACAGAGCGGGAGGGCCTGGAATGAGCAGTTCTTC. Its translation: CSSQSGRAWNEQFF.

This rearrangement joins TRBV19 to TRBJ1-5, with D unclear. This CDR3 comprises 14 residues. V dropped 6 bases and J dropped 5 bases, with 14 bases sitting between them. In germline, CDR1 is LNHDA, CDR2 SQIVND (reference sequence). CDR3 sequence (DNA): TGTGCCAGTAGATGGTCGGGATTCGATCAGCCCCAGCATTTT. Translated, it gives CASRWSGFDQPQHF.

There are many counts of this clonotype. This chain connects TRBV6-1 to TRBJ2-7, with a tentative D call TRBD1 (6 bases). This CDR3 has 17 amino acids. Trimming left V 5 bases short and J 7 bases short, with 27 bases between. Germline V lookup: CDR1 MNHNS, CDR2 SASEGT. The CDR3 DNA reads TGTGCCAGCAGTAAAACTTCCGAGGGGGACGCGACGAGGGAGCAGTACTTC. Encoded protein: CASSKTSEGDATREQYF.

The chain couples TRBV12-3 or TRBV12-4 to TRBJ2-5, with 8 bases lining up with TRBD1. After removal of 1 base from V and 2 bases from J, the junction contained 0 bases not matched to a gene. This CDR3 has 14 amino acids. CDR3 in amino acids: CASSLGQGQETQYF. The CDR3, as DNA: TGTGCCAGCAGTTTAGGACAGGGGCAAGAGACCCAGTACTTC.

This clonotype was recorded many times. The chain recombines TRBV19 with TRBJ1-2; TRBD1 might be the D (5 bases). The CDR3 length is 13 residues. The V and J ends lost 3 bases and 6 bases respectively, with 11 bases between them. Germline V lookup: CDR1 LNHDA, CDR2 SQIVND (reference sequence). Here the CDR3 reads CASSISQDNGYTF. The DNA of the CDR3 is TGTGCCAGTAGTATCTCACAGGATAATGGCTACACCTTC. Full variable domain (remainder filled in from reference TRBV19 and TRBJ1-2): DGGITQSPKYLFRKEGQNVTLSCEQNLNHDAMYWYRQDPGQGLRLIYYSQIVNDFQKGDIAEGYSVSREKKESFPLTVTSAQKNPTAFYLCASSISQDNGYTFGSGTRLTVV.

This clonotype was seen many times. Since a much larger clone is just one base distant, this may be a read error. Without the conserved terminal phenylalanine or tryptophan, this CDR3 likely stems from a read error. This sequence joins TRBV6-5 and TRBJ2-7; D might be TRBD1 (7 bases). The CDR3 loop spans 14 amino acids. Trimming took off 5 bases at V and 4 bases at J, with 15 bases between the two ends. The germline V gene encodes CDR1 MNHEY and CDR2 SVGAGI. CDR3 coding DNA: TGTGCCAGCAGTCCCTCGACAGGGACTTACGAGCAGTACCTC. Its protein product is CASSPSTGTYEQYL.

This clonotype was found many times. This rearrangement joins TRBV28 to TRBJ2-2, with 7 bases lining up with TRBD1. Per the germline V gene, CDR1 is MDHEN and CDR2 is SYDVKM. This CDR3 contains 14 residues. After removal of 5 bases from V and 0 bases from J, the junction contained 0 bases not matched to a gene. The CDR3 DNA reads TGTGCCAGCAGTACAGGGGCGAACACCGGGGAGCTGTTTTTT. Translating gives CASSTGANTGELFF.

J is TRBJ2-5 and V is TRBV19, with 8 bases matching TRBD2. The CDR3 length is 14 residues. The J segment lost 5 bases and the V segment lost 5 bases, leaving 7 bases of the junction unmatched. Germline V gene lookup returns CDR1 LNHDA and CDR2 SQIVND (reference sequence). The CDR3: CASSPGLASETQYF. The CDR3 nucleotides read TGTGCCAGTAGTCCCGGACTAGCTTCGGAGACCCAGTACTTC.

The V gene is TRBV12-3 or TRBV12-4, the J gene TRBJ2-7; 11 bases match TRBD1. V trimming: 7 bases; J trimming: 5 bases; junction bases outside the gene matches: 7. CDR3 length: 14 residues. The CDR3 bases are TGTGCCAGCAAGAACCGGGACAGGGGGAACGAGCAGTACTTC. It yields the protein CASKNRDRGNEQYF.

This chain uses TRBV11-3 with TRBJ2-7, with TRBD2 as a possible D gene (5 bases). Trimming removed 4 bases from V and 1 base from J, with 11 bases in between. Per germline, CDR1 SGHNT and CDR2 YENEEA. CDR3 length equals 14 residues. CDR3 coding DNA: TGTGCCAGCAGCTCGGACGGGGTATCCTACGAGCAGTACTTC. Protein sequence: CASSSDGVSYEQYF.

This clonotype was counted at least ten times. This chain uses TRBV6-5 with TRBJ1-3; 11 bases are shared with TRBD1. The CDR3 is 15 residues long. V shed 8 bases, J shed 2 bases, and the junction held 5 bases outside the gene matches. Germline CDR1 MNHEY, CDR2 SVGAGI. The CDR3: CASLPGQGAGNTIYF. Written as DNA, the CDR3 is TGTGCCAGCCTTCCGGGACAGGGGGCTGGAAACACCATATATTTT.